This paragraph covers one T cell receptor beta chain sequence. This CDR3 region has 15 residues. V shed 4 bases and J 1 base; nucleotides not matched to a gene: 3. Germline V lookup: CDR1 SGDLS, CDR2 YYNGEE. The data are from a study of blood T cell repertoires in COVID-19. At the level of the study: The United States, Italy and Spain were the sources of the acute and convalescent COVID-19 samples. The cDNA or gDNA used as material had been derived from T cells, B-cell-depleted T cells, or PBMCs.

Original data processing: Amplified reference gene primers provided the basis for estimating nucleated cell counts. Assay: immunoSEQ multiplex PCR; the TCRdb copy retains only in-frame clones and omits some. Clonal size and the V and J genes are those of that table, whereas D and trimming came from the DNA. This table has approximately 150,000 clones, about nine tenths appearing once. The specimen sequenced was peripheral blood. This receptor was obtained from a woman in her 70s with acute or convalescent COVID-19. The gene calls are TRBV9 and TRBJ2-3; 10 bases are shared with TRBD2. CDR3 DNA sequence: TGTGCCAGCAGCACCCTAGCGGGGGGCACAGATACGCAGTATTTT. Amino acids: CASSTLAGGTDTQYF.